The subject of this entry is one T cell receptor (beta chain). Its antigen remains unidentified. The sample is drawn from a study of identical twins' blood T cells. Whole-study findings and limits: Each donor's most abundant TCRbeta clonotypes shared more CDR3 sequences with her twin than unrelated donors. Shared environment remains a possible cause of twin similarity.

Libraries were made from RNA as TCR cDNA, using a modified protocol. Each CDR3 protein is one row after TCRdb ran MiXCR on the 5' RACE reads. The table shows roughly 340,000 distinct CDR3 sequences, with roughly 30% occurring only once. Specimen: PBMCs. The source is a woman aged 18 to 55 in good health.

CDR3 sequence reads: CSVNRGTNTGELFF. In nucleotides, the CDR3 is TGCAGCGTTAATCGGGGGACGAACACCGGGGAGCTGTTTTTT. The chain is built from TRBV29-1 and TRBJ2-2, with D perhaps matching TRBD2 (6 bases). The CDR3 length is 14 residues. The germline gives CDR1 SQVTM, CDR2 ANQGSEA. The V and J ends lost 5 bases and 0 bases respectively, with 10 bases between them.